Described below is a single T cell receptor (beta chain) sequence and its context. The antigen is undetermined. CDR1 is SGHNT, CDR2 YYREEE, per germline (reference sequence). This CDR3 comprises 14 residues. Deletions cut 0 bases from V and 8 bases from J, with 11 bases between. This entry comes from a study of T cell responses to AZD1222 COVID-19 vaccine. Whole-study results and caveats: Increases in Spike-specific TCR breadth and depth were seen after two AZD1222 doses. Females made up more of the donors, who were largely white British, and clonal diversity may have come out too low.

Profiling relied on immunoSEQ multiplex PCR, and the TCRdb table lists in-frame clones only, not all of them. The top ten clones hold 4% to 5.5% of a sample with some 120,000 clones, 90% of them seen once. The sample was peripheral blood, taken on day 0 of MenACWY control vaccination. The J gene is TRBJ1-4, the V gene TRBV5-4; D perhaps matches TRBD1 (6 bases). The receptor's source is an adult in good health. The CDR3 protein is CASSLDRAGEKLFF. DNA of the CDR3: TGTGCCAGCAGCTTGGACAGGGCAGGGGAAAAACTGTTTTTT. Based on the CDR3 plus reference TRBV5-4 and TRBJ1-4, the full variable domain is ETGVTQSPTHLIKTRGQQVTLRCSSQSGHNTVSWYQQALGQGPQFIFQYYREEENGRGNFPPRFSGLQFPNYSSELNVNALELDDSALYLCASSLDRAGEKLFFGSGTQLSVL.